This T cell receptor beta chain emerged from a study of shared clonotypes between healthy human individuals. Trimming stripped 1 base from V and 2 bases from J, with 14 bases between. CDR1 is SNHLY and CDR2 is FYNNEI in the germline V gene. The CDR3 runs 16 residues. Here immunoSEQ multiplex PCR was the method, and the copy in TCRdb shows in-frame clones only, minus some. The table records around 2.1 million clones, under 95% of them present only once. In the naive CD8 group, cells lacked CD45RO and were positively selected for CCR7, so terminally differentiated effector memory CD45RA+ cells were left out.

The sequenced sample was naive CD8+ T cells from PBMCs. This rearrangement joins TRBV2 to TRBJ2-5, with a possible D match to TRBD2 (5 bases). The clonotype was recovered from a man between 18 and 35 years old in good health. Some clones in this sample may be carry-over from other donors' samples. CDR3 residues: CASSEVPAEQQETQYF. The DNA for the CDR3 is TGTGCCAGCAGTGAAGTTCCAGCGGAGCAACAAGAGACCCAGTACTTC.